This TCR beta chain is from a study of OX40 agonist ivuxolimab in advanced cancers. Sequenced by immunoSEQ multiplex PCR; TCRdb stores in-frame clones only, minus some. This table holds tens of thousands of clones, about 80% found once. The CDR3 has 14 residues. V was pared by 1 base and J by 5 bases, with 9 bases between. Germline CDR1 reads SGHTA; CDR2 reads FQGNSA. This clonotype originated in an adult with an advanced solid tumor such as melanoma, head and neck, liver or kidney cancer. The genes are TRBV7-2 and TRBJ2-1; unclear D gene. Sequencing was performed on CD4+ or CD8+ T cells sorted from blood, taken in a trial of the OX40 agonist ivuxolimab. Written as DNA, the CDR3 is TGTGCCAGCAGCTTAGTCGGTTCCAACAATGAGCAGTTCTTC. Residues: CASSLVGSNNEQFF.